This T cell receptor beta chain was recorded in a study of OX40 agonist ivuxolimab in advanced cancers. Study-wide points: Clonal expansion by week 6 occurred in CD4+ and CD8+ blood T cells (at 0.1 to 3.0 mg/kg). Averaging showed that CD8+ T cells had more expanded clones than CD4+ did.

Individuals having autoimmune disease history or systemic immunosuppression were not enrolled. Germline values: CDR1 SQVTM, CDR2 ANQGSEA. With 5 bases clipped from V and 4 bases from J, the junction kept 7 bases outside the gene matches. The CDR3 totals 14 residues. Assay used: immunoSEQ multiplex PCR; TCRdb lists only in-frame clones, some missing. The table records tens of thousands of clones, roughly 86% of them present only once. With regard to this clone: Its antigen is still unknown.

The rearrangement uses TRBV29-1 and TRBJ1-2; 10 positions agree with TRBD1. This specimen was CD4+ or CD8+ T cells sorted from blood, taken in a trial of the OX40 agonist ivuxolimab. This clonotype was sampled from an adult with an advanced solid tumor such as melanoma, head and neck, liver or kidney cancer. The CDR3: CSVQRDRGPYGYTF. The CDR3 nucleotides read TGCAGCGTTCAAAGGGACAGGGGCCCCTATGGCTACACCTTC. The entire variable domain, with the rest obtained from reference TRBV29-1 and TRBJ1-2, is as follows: SAVISQKPSRDICQRGTSLTIQCQVDSQVTMMFWYRQQPGQSLTLIATANQGSEATYESGFVIDKFPISRPNLTFSTLTVSNMSPEDSSIYLCSVQRDRGPYGYTFGSGTRLTVV.